The rows below give T cell receptor beta chains drawn from one sample of a study of metastatic and nonmetastatic thyroid tumors. TCRdb re-called the PCR reads with MiXCR. The repertoire holds just under 20,000 clones, with under 35% as singletons. The material sequenced was blood. These receptor sequences come from a female donor with papillary thyroid cancer or a benign thyroid nodule (not recorded which). Some clones in this sample may be carry-over from other donors' samples. Each CDR3 is given with its conserved first and last residue. The order of the fields is CDR3 DNA, CDR3 protein, CDR3 length, J gene, V gene, clone size, D gene. D genes are given only for firm matches. Clone size is stated in some rows and not others, as once, few, many or a class when expanded.

DNA: TGTGCCATCTCACTGGGGGGCGAGCAGTACTTC; CDR3: CAISLGGEQYF; length: 11; J: TRBJ2-7; V: TRBV18; size: once; D: -
DNA: TGTGCCAGCACACCCCCTGGGGCCAACGTCCTGACTTTC; CDR3: CASTPPGANVLTF; length: 13; J: TRBJ2-6; V: TRBV28; size: medium-sized; D: -
DNA: TGTGCCAGTAGTATTGTGGGCGGGCGTGAGCAGTTCTTC; CDR3: CASSIVGGREQFF; length: 13; J: TRBJ2-1; V: TRBV19; size: medium-sized; D: -
DNA: TGCAGTGCTAGTGGGACAGGGGGTTCTGGGGCCAACGTCCTGACTTTC; CDR3: CSASGTGGSGANVLTF; length: 16; J: TRBJ2-6; V: TRBV20-1; size: -; D: TRBD1
DNA: TGTGCCGGCGCCGCGGTTGACAATGAGCAGTTCTTC; CDR3: CAGAAVDNEQFF; length: 12; J: TRBJ2-1; V: TRBV28; size: few; D: -
DNA: TGCAGTGCTAGAGGTAGTAGCGGGAGGGTTTCCTACAATGAGCAGTTCTTC; CDR3: CSARGSSGRVSYNEQFF; length: 17; J: TRBJ2-1; V: TRBV20-1; size: -; D: TRBD2
DNA: TGCAGTGCTACCAGGGGGCAGTTGGGCACTGAAGCTTTCTTT; CDR3: CSATRGQLGTEAFF; length: 14; J: TRBJ1-1; V: TRBV20-1; size: -; D: TRBD1
DNA: TGTGCCAGTAGTAACGGGAGACTAAGCTACACCTTC; CDR3: CASSNGRLSYTF; length: 12; J: TRBJ1-2; V: TRBV19; size: medium-sized; D: -
DNA: TGCGCCAGCAGCCAAGGAGGCCTGACTGAAGCTTTCTTT; CDR3: CASSQGGLTEAFF; length: 13; J: TRBJ1-1; V: TRBV4-1; size: many; D: -
DNA: TGTGCCAGCAGTGAGGACGGACCTCGAGGCAACACCATATATTTT; CDR3: CASSEDGPRGNTIYF; length: 15; J: TRBJ1-3; V: TRBV6-1; size: few; D: -
DNA: TGTGCCAGCTCACCACCTCCGACTAGGTCGAATGAGCAGTTCTTC; CDR3: CASSPPPTRSNEQFF; length: 15; J: TRBJ2-1; V: TRBV18; size: -; D: -
DNA: TGTGCCAGCACGGGACAGGGAACAGATACGCAGTATTTT; CDR3: CASTGQGTDTQYF; length: 13; J: TRBJ2-3; V: TRBV7-9; size: many; D: TRBD1
DNA: TGTGCCAGCAGTGAACCGGTACGCAGAAGAAATGAGCAGTTCTTC; CDR3: CASSEPVRRRNEQFF; length: 15; J: TRBJ2-1; V: TRBV6-1; size: -; D: -
DNA: TGTACCAGCAGATTTGATAGCGCCAAAAGCACAGATACGCAGTATTTT; CDR3: CTSRFDSAKSTDTQYF; length: 16; J: TRBJ2-3; V: TRBV6-1; size: few; D: -
DNA: TGTGCCAGTGGTCCCAGGGTAGGGGGGGTGAAAAAACTGTTTTTT; CDR3: CASGPRVGGVKKLFF; length: 15; J: TRBJ1-4; V: TRBV28; size: -; D: -
DNA: TGTGCCAGCAGTGAGCGTAGCACAGATACGCAGTATTTT; CDR3: CASSERSTDTQYF; length: 13; J: TRBJ2-3; V: TRBV6-4; size: -; D: -
DNA: TGTGCCAGCAGCTTAGGAGCTAATTTTCGGGGCTACACCTTC; CDR3: CASSLGANFRGYTF; length: 14; J: TRBJ1-2; V: TRBV7-2; size: -; D: -
DNA: TGCAGCGTTGAGTCGGACCCGAGGGAAGAGACCCAGTACTTC; CDR3: CSVESDPREETQYF; length: 14; J: TRBJ2-5; V: TRBV29-1; size: many; D: -
DNA: TGTGCCAGCAGTCTCGCCCACGGGACGAATCAGCCCCAGCATTTT; CDR3: CASSLAHGTNQPQHF; length: 15; J: TRBJ1-5; V: TRBV27; size: medium-sized; D: -
DNA: TGTGCCAGCAGTCCTCACCGGACTGGGATAGGACAGCCCCAGCATTTT; CDR3: CASSPHRTGIGQPQHF; length: 16; J: TRBJ1-5; V: TRBV6-1; size: medium-sized; D: -
DNA: TGTGCCAGCAGCTTCTGGTCTAGTCTCCTTATTGAGGGTACGCAGTATTTT; CDR3: CASSFWSSLLIEGTQYF; length: 17; J: TRBJ2-3; V: TRBV5-4; size: many; D: -
DNA: TGTGAAAGCAGTTACGGTGTCACAGGGGGCACCGGGGAGCTGTTTTTT; CDR3: CESSYGVTGGTGELFF; length: 16; J: TRBJ2-2; V: TRBV6-5; size: few; D: TRBD1
DNA: TGTGCCTGGAGTGCAACAGGGGCAGGCTACGAGCAGTACTTC; CDR3: CAWSATGAGYEQYF; length: 14; J: TRBJ2-7; V: TRBV30; size: many; D: TRBD1